The present T cell receptor beta chain was sequenced within a study of T-cell reconstitution after alpha-beta-depleted transplantation in children. V dropped 2 bases and J dropped 5 bases, with 9 bases sitting between them. The CDR3 is 13 amino acids. As it was prepared, the TCRbeta library received unique molecular identifiers. A single record per CDR3 protein comes from TCRdb applying MiXCR to the PCR reads. The sample carries about 500,000 distinct CDR3 sequences, 10% to 12% recorded once. This sequence was found in a female patient aged 2-9 years who had a stem cell transplant for aplastic anemia, so the T cells may come from the graft donor. This material consisted of PBMCs, mostly from graft donor cells, taken 180 days after TCRalphabeta/CD19-depleted stem cell transplant. The V and J genes are TRBV12-3 or TRBV12-4 and TRBJ2-5; D uncertain. CDR3 protein: CASSLSSEETQYF. The DNA for the CDR3 is TGTGCCAGCAGTTTATCCAGCGAGGAGACCCAGTACTTC.